One and the same sample provided the 27 T cell receptor beta chains below, sequenced in a study of CD8+ T cells in alopecia areata. The sample's treatment: oral pan-JAK inhibitor, 5-10 mg twice daily. cDNA prepared by RNA extraction and subsequent reverse transcription served as the template for sequencing. TCRdb's copy holds only in-frame clones and misses some; the assay was immunoSEQ multiplex PCR. The table shows 80,000 to 100,000 clones, with 44% occurring only once. The specimen comprised CD8+ T cells sorted from blood, sampled at week 24, from a patient treated with tofacitinib. These TCRs come from a human donor with alopecia areata.

The chain is built from TRBV7-8 and TRBJ2-3; TRBD2 is a possible D gene (6 bases). Trimming stripped 3 bases from V and 2 bases from J, with 9 bases between. The length of the CDR3 is 14 residues. CDR1 SGHVS and CDR2 FQNEAQ come from the germline V gene. The CDR3 sequence is CASSFRRDTDTQYF. As DNA, the CDR3 is TGTGCCAGCAGCTTCAGGCGGGACACAGATACGCAGTATTTT.

The rearrangement links TRBV19 to TRBJ2-1; 12 bases match TRBD2. Trimming cost V 4 bases and J 2 bases; bases outside gene matches: 12. Per germline, CDR1 LNHDA and CDR2 SQIVND (reference sequence). This CDR3 is built from 19 residues. CDR3 bases: TGTGCCAGTAGTACACAGCAGGGACTAGCGGGCGTGACCTACAATGAGCAGTTCTTC. This codes for CASSTQQGLAGVTYNEQFF.

V is TRBV9 and J is TRBJ2-7; 9 bases align to TRBD2. V gave up 3 bases and J gave up 4 bases; unmatched junction bases: 5. CDR3 length equals 14 residues. Germline V gives CDR1 SGDLS, CDR2 YYNGEE. The chain's CDR3 is CASSAGTSSYEQYF. CDR3 sequence (DNA): TGTGCCAGCAGCGCCGGGACTAGCAGTTACGAGCAGTACTTC.

The genes are TRBV5-8 and TRBJ2-7; 9 bases are a match to TRBD2. Germline CDR1 SGHTS, CDR2 YDEGEE. V shed 0 bases and J 1 base; nucleotides not matched to a gene: 2. This CDR3 has 15 amino acids. The CDR3 sequence: CASSLALAGSYEQYF. As DNA, the CDR3 is TGTGCCAGCAGCTTGGCCCTAGCGGGGTCCTACGAGCAGTACTTC.

In this sample, this clone turned up many times. The chain is built from TRBV7-3 and TRBJ2-1; D gene ambiguous. CDR1 and CDR2 (germline): SGHTA, FQGTGA. Deletions cut 1 base from V and 8 bases from J, with 12 bases between. This CDR3 contains 14 residues. The CDR3, as DNA: TGTGCCAGCAGCTTAATGGTTGGGGATGATGAGCAGTTCTTC. It yields the protein CASSLMVGDDEQFF.

This sequence joins TRBV27 and TRBJ2-7; D not certain. Trimming cost V 2 bases and J 2 bases, with 7 bases left between them. Germline-derived CDR1 and CDR2 are MNHEY and SMNVEV (reference sequence). The CDR3 spans 13 residues. The CDR3 sequence is CASSLRAPYEQYF. The CDR3 nucleotides are TGTGCCAGCAGTTTACGGGCCCCCTACGAGCAGTACTTC.

This chain uses TRBV9 with TRBJ2-1, with TRBD2 matching over 7 bases. V shed 4 bases, J shed 8 bases, and the junction held 18 bases outside the gene matches. CDR1 is SGDLS and CDR2 is YYNGEE in the germline V gene. This CDR3 is 17 amino acids long. Here the CDR3 reads CASSLSPSGLILDEQFF. DNA for the CDR3: TGTGCCAGCAGCCTCTCGCCCTCGGGACTAATACTCGATGAGCAGTTCTTC.

This chain links TRBV11-2 with TRBJ2-2; a possible D gene is TRBD1 (5 bases). Germline CDR1 reads SGHAT; CDR2 reads FQNNGV. V lost 6 bases to trimming and J lost 5 bases, with 7 bases between them. This CDR3 is 12 amino acids long. The CDR3 reads CASSQGTGELFF. The CDR3 DNA is TGTGCCAGCAGTCAGGGTACCGGGGAGCTGTTTTTT.

A few counts support this clone. The chain couples TRBV29-1 to TRBJ2-3, with a weak D call TRBD2 (7 bases). CDR1 is SQVTM, CDR2 ANQGSEA, per germline. This CDR3 is built from 13 residues. Trimming left V 4 bases short and J 9 bases short, with 17 bases between. The CDR3 sequence is CSVAGGTPGTQYF. In DNA form, the CDR3 reads TGCAGCGTTGCGGGGGGCACACCGGGGACGCAGTATTTT.

This rearrangement joins TRBV29-1 to TRBJ2-1; 9 nucleotides align to TRBD1. Germline-derived CDR1 and CDR2 are SQVTM and ANQGSEA. The CDR3 is 13 residues long. The V and J ends lost 4 bases and 9 bases, in that order; junction bases with no gene match: 7. This chain's CDR3 is CSVGKGTGPEQFF. The CDR3 DNA sequence: TGCAGCGTTGGAAAAGGGACAGGGCCTGAGCAGTTCTTC.

V is TRBV27 and J is TRBJ2-1, with 11 bases aligning to TRBD2. The CDR3 extends over 15 amino acids. The V gene end was trimmed by 5 bases and the J gene end by 1 base; junction bases not matched to a gene: 1. Per the germline V gene, CDR1 is MNHEY and CDR2 is SMNVEV (reference sequence). CDR3 sequence: CASSLAGGSYNEQFF. The CDR3 DNA sequence: TGTGCCAGCAGTCTAGCGGGAGGTTCCTACAATGAGCAGTTCTTC.

Only one count was recorded for this clone. This sequence joins TRBV27 and TRBJ1-2; no clear D gene. This CDR3 contains 14 residues. Germline assignment: CDR1 MNHEY and CDR2 SMNVEV (reference sequence). V was pared by 1 base and J by 3 bases, with 9 bases between. The CDR3 DNA is TGTGCCAGCAGTTTATACCCCCTATACTATGGCTACACCTTC. This encodes CASSLYPLYYGYTF.

The rearrangement joins TRBV6-5 to TRBJ2-2, with TRBD2 identical over 12 bases. V gave up 10 bases and J gave up 5 bases; unmatched junction bases: 2. The CDR3 totals 13 residues. Germline V gene sequence: CDR1 MNHEY, CDR2 SVGAGI. The CDR3 loop is CATGTSGTGELFF. Here the CDR3 DNA reads TGTGCCACCGGGACTAGCGGGACCGGGGAGCTGTTTTTT.

The CDR3 coding sequence is TGCAGCGTTGAAGATCGCGAGGGAGGCTACGAGCAGTACTTC. This encodes CSVEDREGGYEQYF. The chain recombines TRBV29-1 with TRBJ2-7, with a tentative D call TRBD2 (6 bases). The germline V gene has CDR1 SQVTM and CDR2 ANQGSEA. V lost 0 bases and J lost 3, with 12 bases in between. The CDR3 extends over 14 amino acids.

The V and J genes are TRBV11-2 and TRBJ2-1; 9 bases are a match to TRBD2. The germline CDR1 and CDR2 sequences are SGHAT and FQNNGV. CDR3 size: 15 residues. The V gene end was trimmed by 5 bases and the J gene end by 7 bases; junction bases not matched to a gene: 9. The DNA of the CDR3 is TGTGCCAGCAGCCCCGGGACTAGCTCAGGGAATGAGCAGTTCTTC. It codes for CASSPGTSSGNEQFF.

The genes are TRBV29-1 and TRBJ2-5, with a weak D call TRBD2 (5 bases). The J call may be in error: the DNA end matches TRBJ2-7 better. Germline values: CDR1 SQVTM, CDR2 ANQGSEA. The CDR3 contains 13 residues. The chain's CDR3 is CSVLPGLAYEQYF. The CDR3 coding sequence is TGCAGCGTCCTCCCCGGACTCGCCTACGAGCAGTACTTC.

V is TRBV7-2 and J is TRBJ1-1; D gene unclear. This CDR3 has 14 residues. Between the trimmed V and J ends, which lost 5 bases and 0 bases, there was a span of 10 bases. Per the germline V gene, CDR1 is SGHTA and CDR2 is FQGNSA. The CDR3 DNA is TGTGCCAGCAGCCAGAAGGGAATGAACACTGAAGCTTTCTTT. Translating gives CASSQKGMNTEAFF.

V and J are TRBV20-1 and TRBJ2-3; D is unresolved. Germline V gene sequence: CDR1 DFQATT, CDR2 SNEGSKA (reference sequence). This CDR3 contains 10 residues. The CDR3 reads CSRPIDTQYF. The CDR3 DNA reads as TGCAGCAGGCCCATAGATACGCAGTATTTT.

A word on this clone: One end of the junction varies from germline; a read error may be responsible. The chain couples TRBV7-7 to TRBJ2-5, with 9 bases aligning to TRBD1. Looked up from germline, CDR1 is SSHAT and CDR2 is FNYEAQ (reference sequence). This CDR3 has 15 amino acids. The CDR3: CASSLTGGWRETQYF. The CDR3 nucleotides are TGTGCTAGCAGCCTAACAGGGGGCTGGCGGGAGACCCAGTACTTC. The full variable domain, in which reference TRBV7-7 and TRBJ2-5 provide the parts outside the CDR3, is GAGVSQSPRYKVTKRGQDVTLRCDPISSHATLYWYQQALGQGPEFLTYFNYEAQPDKSGLPSDRFSAERPEGSISTLTIQRTEQRDSAMYRCASSLTGGWRETQYFGPGTRLLVL.

V and J are TRBV9 and TRBJ2-1; 11 nucleotides align to TRBD1. The CDR3 totals 15 residues. V shed 3 bases and J 10 bases; nucleotides not matched to a gene: 9. Germline lookup yields CDR1 SGDLS and CDR2 YYNGEE. CDR3 amino acids: CASSATGQGAYEQFF. The CDR3, as DNA: TGTGCCAGCAGCGCGACCGGACAGGGGGCTTACGAGCAGTTCTTC. The full variable domain, its missing parts supplied by reference TRBV9 and TRBJ2-1, is DSGVTQTPKHLITATGQRVTLRCSPRSGDLSVYWYQQSLDQGLQFLIQYYNGEERAKGNILERFSAQQFPDLHSELNLSSLELGDSALYFCASSATGQGAYEQFFGPGTRLTVL.

V and J are TRBV12-5 and TRBJ1-2; 8 bases line up with TRBD1. V was pared by 3 bases and J by 4 bases, with 4 bases of the junction left unmatched. Germline V gene sequence: CDR1 LGHNT, CDR2 FRNRAP. The CDR3 length is 14 residues. Here the CDR3 reads CASGLEDRAYGYTF. The DNA of the CDR3 is TGTGCTAGTGGTTTAGAGGACAGGGCCTATGGCTACACCTTC.

This chain joins TRBV29-1 and TRBJ2-2; D ambiguous. The length of the CDR3 is 13 residues. V was clipped by 7 bases and J by 1 base, with 10 bases between them. Germline CDR1 and CDR2: SQVTM and ANQGSEA. The DNA of the CDR3 is TGCAGCGCTTATACCGAGAACACCGGGGAGCTGTTTTTT. Translation: CSAYTENTGELFF.

As DNA, the CDR3 is TGTGCCAGCAGTTTGAACCCCCGGGTATATCAGCCCCAGCATTTT. Protein sequence: CASSLNPRVYQPQHF. The chain uses TRBV28 and TRBJ1-5; no firm D call. Trimming left V 3 bases short and J 5 bases short, with 14 bases between. The germline CDR1 and CDR2 sequences are MDHEN and SYDVKM. The CDR3 length is 15 residues.

The chain links TRBV9 to TRBJ2-7; tentative D call: TRBD2 (5 bases). This CDR3 contains 13 residues. V lost 3 bases and J 4 bases, leaving 11 bases between the germline ends. Germline values: CDR1 SGDLS, CDR2 YYNGEE. The CDR3 DNA follows: TGTGCCAGCAGCGCCGACGTAGCGTACGAGCAGTACTTC. Protein sequence: CASSADVAYEQYF.

The chain links TRBV6-5 to TRBJ2-5; a weak D match, TRBD1 (5 bases). Germline V gene data show CDR1 as MNHEY and CDR2 as SVGAGI. This CDR3 has 14 residues. The ends were cut back, 5 bases at V and 4 bases at J, with 14 bases in the middle. Written as DNA, the CDR3 is TGTGCCAGCAGTGTACAGGCCTCTCTAGAGACCCAGTACTTC. Encoded protein: CASSVQASLETQYF.

The genes are TRBV23-1 and TRBJ2-2, with D maybe TRBD2 (5 bases). Being an ORF, TRBV23-1 has a function that is uncertain. V lost 1 base, J lost 3 bases, and 18 bases lay in between. The CDR3 extends over 18 amino acids. The CDR3 loop is CASSQYIYPGMDTGELFF. CDR3 nucleotide sequence: TGCGCCAGCAGTCAATACATCTATCCGGGGATGGACACCGGGGAGCTGTTTTTT.

The J gene is TRBJ1-1, the V gene TRBV27; tentatively, D is TRBD1 (5 bases). Trimming cost V 6 bases and J 7 bases, with 18 bases left between them. Germline V gene data show CDR1 as MNHEY and CDR2 as SMNVEV (reference sequence). The CDR3 sequence is 14 residues long. CDR3 amino acids: CASSLVGGGIEAFF. In nucleotides, the CDR3 is TGTGCCAGCAGCCTCGTCGGGGGGGGGATTGAAGCTTTCTTT.